Below, 6 T cell receptor beta chains from the same sample are listed, as sequenced in a study of CD8 T cells in ankylosing spondylitis. General observations from the study: Typical of ankylosing spondylitis blood, it appeared, was a TCR beta motif of seven to nine highly homologous variants.

These TCRs are of unknown antigen specificity. One entry per CDR3 protein, called by TCRdb with MiXCR from the 5' RACE reads. The data hold approximately 520,000 distinct CDR3 sequences, with approximately 5% observed a single time. The sequenced material came from blood, either unsorted or a sorted T cell fraction (not recorded which). The receptor set was obtained from a male donor with ankylosing spondylitis.

This clonotype was seen many times. The rearrangement uses TRBV20-1 and TRBJ2-3; D gene ambiguous. V was clipped by 3 bases and J by 4 bases, with 11 bases between them. Germline CDR1 reads DFQATT; CDR2 reads SNEGSKA (reference sequence). There are 13 residues in the CDR3. The CDR3 nucleotides are TGCAGTGCTAGTATACAGAGATCAGATACGCAGTATTTT. It encodes CSASIQRSDTQYF.

At least ten counts were recorded for this clonotype. This chain links TRBV10-3 with TRBJ2-7; D remains unclear. Germline CDR1 ENHRY, CDR2 SYGVKD. Trimming removed 2 bases from V and 11 bases from J, with 10 bases in between. The CDR3 consists of 11 residues. The CDR3: CAISEGTRKYF. CDR3 bases: TGTGCCATCAGTGAGGGCACGCGAAAGTACTTC.

This clonotype was counted ten times or more. The CDR3 DNA follows: TGTGCCAGCAGACCTACCGACTGGTCCTACGAGCAGTACTTC. Its protein is CASRPTDWSYEQYF. The genes are TRBV7-2 and TRBJ2-7; D is ambiguous. Germline V gives CDR1 SGHTA, CDR2 FQGNSA. V was cut by 6 bases and J by 1 base, with 13 bases left in between. CDR3 length: 14 residues.

The sample holds many counts of this clonotype. V gene TRBV5-1 combines with J gene TRBJ1-1; D gene ambiguous. Germline V gene data show CDR1 as SGHRS and CDR2 as YFSETQ. V lost 4 bases, J lost 5 bases, and 18 bases lay in between. This CDR3 is built from 15 residues. The CDR3 nucleotides read TGCGCCAGCAGCAATGGAGTTTTGGGCGGGACTGAAGCTTTCTTT. This translates into CASSNGVLGGTEAFF.

This clonotype was recorded many times. V is TRBV7-8 and J is TRBJ2-2, with 7 positions matching TRBD2. This CDR3 has 18 amino acids. After removal of 2 bases from V and 1 base from J, the junction contained 10 bases not matched to a gene. Germline V CDR1 and CDR2: SGHVS, FQNEAQ. CDR3 residues: CASSLISQLAENTGELFF. CDR3 DNA sequence: TGTGCCAGCAGCTTAATCTCCCAGCTAGCGGAGAACACCGGGGAGCTGTTTTTT.

There are many counts of this clonotype. The rearrangement links TRBV29-1 to TRBJ2-1; 10 nucleotides align to TRBD2. Germline lookup yields CDR1 SQVTM and CDR2 ANQGSEA. Losses at the gene ends were 4 bases for V and 7 bases for J; bases not matched to a gene: 7. This CDR3 is 14 amino acids long. In DNA form, the CDR3 reads TGCAGCGTTGCTCCGGGACTAGCGAAAAATGAGCAGTTCTTC. Protein: CSVAPGLAKNEQFF.